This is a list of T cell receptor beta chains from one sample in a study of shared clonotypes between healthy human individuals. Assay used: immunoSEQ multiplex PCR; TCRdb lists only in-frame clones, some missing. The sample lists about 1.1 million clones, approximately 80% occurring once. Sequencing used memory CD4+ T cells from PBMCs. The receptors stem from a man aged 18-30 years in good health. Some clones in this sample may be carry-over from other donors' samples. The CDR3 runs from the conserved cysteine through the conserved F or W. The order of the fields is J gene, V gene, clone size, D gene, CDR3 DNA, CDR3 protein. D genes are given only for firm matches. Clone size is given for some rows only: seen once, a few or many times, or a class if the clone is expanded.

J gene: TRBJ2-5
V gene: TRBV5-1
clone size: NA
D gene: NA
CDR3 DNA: TGCGCCAGCAGCGAGTACCAAGAGACCCAGTACTTC
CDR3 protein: CASSEYQETQYF

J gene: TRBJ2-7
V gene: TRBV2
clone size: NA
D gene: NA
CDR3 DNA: TGTGCCAGCTTTGGGGGGACAGTTCCCTACGAGCAGTACTTC
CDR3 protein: CASFGGTVPYEQYF

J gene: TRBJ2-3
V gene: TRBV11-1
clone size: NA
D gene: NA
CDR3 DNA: TGTGCCAGCAGCTTAGGTTCCCGGGCAGATACGCAGTATTTT
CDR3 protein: CASSLGSRADTQYF

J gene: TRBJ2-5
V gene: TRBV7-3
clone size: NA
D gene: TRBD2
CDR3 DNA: TGTGCCAGCAGCCCGGGGACTAGCGGGGTGGAGACCCAGTACTTC
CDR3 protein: CASSPGTSGVETQYF

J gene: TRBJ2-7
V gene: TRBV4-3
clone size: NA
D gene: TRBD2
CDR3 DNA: TGCGCCAGCAGCCGCGGAAGGACTAGTTCCTACGAGCAGTACTTC
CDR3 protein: CASSRGRTSSYEQYF

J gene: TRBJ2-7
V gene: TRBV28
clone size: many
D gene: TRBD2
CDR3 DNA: TGTGCCAGCAGTCTGTGGACTAGCGGGAGCGACTACGAGCAGTACTTC
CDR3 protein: CASSLWTSGSDYEQYF

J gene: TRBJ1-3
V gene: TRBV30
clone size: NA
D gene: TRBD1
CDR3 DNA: TGTGCCTGGAATACGGACAGGGTGAAAAGCTCTGGAAACACCATATATTTT
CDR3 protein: CAWNTDRVKSSGNTIYF

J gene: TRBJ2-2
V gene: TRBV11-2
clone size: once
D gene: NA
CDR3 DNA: TGTGCCAGCAGCGGAGGGCACACCGGGGAGCTGTTTTTT
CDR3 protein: CASSGGHTGELFF

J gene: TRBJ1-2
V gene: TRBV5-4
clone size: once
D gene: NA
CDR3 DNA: TGTGCCAGCAGCGCTCAGGAGTATGGCTACACCTTC
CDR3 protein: CASSAQEYGYTF

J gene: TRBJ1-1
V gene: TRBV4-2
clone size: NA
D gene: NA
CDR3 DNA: TGTGCCAGCAGCCAAGGGACAGTGAACACTGAAGCTTTCTTT
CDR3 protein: CASSQGTVNTEAFF

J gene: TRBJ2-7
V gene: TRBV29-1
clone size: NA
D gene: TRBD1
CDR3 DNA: TGCAGCGTGGGGACAGGGACATTCGACGAGCAGTACTTC
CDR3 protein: CSVGTGTFDEQYF

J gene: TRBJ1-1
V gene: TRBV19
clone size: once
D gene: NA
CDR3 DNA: TGTGCCAGTAGTTTGTGGACAAAGAACACTGAAGCTTTCTTT
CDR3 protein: CASSLWTKNTEAFF

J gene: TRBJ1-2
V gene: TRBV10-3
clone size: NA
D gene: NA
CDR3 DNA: TGTGCCATCAGTGATGCGGGCGACTATGGCTACACCTTC
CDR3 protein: CAISDAGDYGYTF

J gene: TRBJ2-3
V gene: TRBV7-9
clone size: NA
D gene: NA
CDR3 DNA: TGTGCCAGCAGCTCTGCAGACAGGAAGTTCACAGATACGCAGTATTTT
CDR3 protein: CASSSADRKFTDTQYF

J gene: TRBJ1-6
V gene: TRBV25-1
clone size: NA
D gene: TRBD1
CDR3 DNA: TGTGCCAGCAGGGGACAGGGTGGTTCACCCCTCCACTTT
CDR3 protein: CASRGQGGSPLHF

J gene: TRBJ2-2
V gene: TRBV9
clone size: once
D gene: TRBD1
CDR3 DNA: TGTGCCAGCAGCCCCCGTACTGGTACGACAGGGCTCACCGGGGAGCTGTTTTTT
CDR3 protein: CASSPRTGTTGLTGELFF